This T cell receptor beta chain was captured in a study of identical twins. TCRdb re-called the 5' RACE reads through MiXCR, storing one row per CDR3 protein. The sample shows hundreds of thousands of distinct CDR3 sequences, around 10% of them seen only once. This clonotype showed up many times. V gave up 1 base and J gave up 5 bases; unmatched junction bases: 7. Germline V lookup: CDR1 SGHRS, CDR2 YFSETQ. The CDR3 is 15 amino acids. This sequence originates from a woman between 18 and 29 years old in good health. The source material was memory (CD45RO+) T cells sorted from blood. The chain couples TRBV5-1 to TRBJ1-2; 8 nucleotides agree with TRBD1. CDR3: CASSLNQGAMYGYTF. CDR3 coding DNA: TGCGCCAGCAGCTTGAACCAGGGGGCTATGTATGGCTACACCTTC.